This TCR beta chain was sequenced in a study of blood T cell repertoires in COVID-19. Before being deemed recovered, Cohort 3 donors had two negative PCRs, clearance, or symptom resolution. This clone was recorded only once. Assay used: immunoSEQ multiplex PCR; TCRdb lists only in-frame clones, some missing. Altogether fewer than 350,000 clones are present, under 90% being singletons, with the ten largest covering approximately 4.7%. This TCR derives from a man in his sixties who had recovered from COVID-19. Sample: PBMCs or T cells enriched from blood (not recorded which).

The CDR3 bases are TGTGCCATCAGTCGACTAGCGGGTACCGACAATGAGCAGTTCTTC. Protein sequence: CAISRLAGTDNEQFF. J is TRBJ2-1 and V is TRBV10-3; TRBD2 agrees at 10 bases. Unmatched junction bases numbered 6, after V lost 5 bases and J lost 5 bases. Germline V gene sequence: CDR1 ENHRY, CDR2 SYGVKD. The length of the CDR3 is 15 residues.